What follows are 16 T cell receptor beta chains derived from one specimen sequenced in a study of graft-versus-host responses after intestinal transplantation. The repertoire was sequenced with immunoSEQ multiplex PCR; TCRdb's copy has only in-frame clones and lacks some. Here the sample spans some 86,000 clones, roughly 90% being singletons. Their target antigens are unknown. The sample consisted of unstimulated CD4+ T cells sorted from spleen or lymph node cells, taken before transplant. These TCRs come from a human donor who was the organ donor for an intestinal transplant.

The genes are TRBV5-6 and TRBJ1-4; tentative D call: TRBD1 (5 bases). This CDR3 has 15 residues. The germline gives CDR1 SGHDT, CDR2 YYEEEE. V lost 1 base, J lost 5 bases, and 12 bases lay in between. The CDR3 loop reads CASSLIGTGNEKLFF. In DNA form, the CDR3 reads TGTGCCAGCAGCTTGATCGGGACTGGAAATGAAAAACTGTTTTTT.

The rearrangement joins TRBV4-3 to TRBJ2-4; maybe TRBD2 (5 bases). With 0 bases removed from V and 0 bases from J, the gap between germline ends came to 9 bases. CDR3 size: 16 residues. In germline, CDR1 is LGHNA, CDR2 YSLEER. The CDR3 bases are TGCGCCAGCAGCCAAGATAGAGGGCCAGCCAAAAACATTCAGTACTTC. It translates to CASSQDRGPAKNIQYF.

The rearrangement joins TRBV9 to TRBJ2-7; TRBD2 matches at 7 bases. The CDR3 loop spans 14 amino acids. Germline V gene lookup returns CDR1 SGDLS and CDR2 YYNGEE. Unmatched junction bases numbered 7, after V lost 1 base and J lost 6 bases. In nucleotides, the CDR3 is TGTGCCAGCAGCGTAACGGGCGGGAGTGGCGAGCAGTACTTC. This translates into CASSVTGGSGEQYF.

CDR3 sequence: CASSLFGTGTLKTQYF. The CDR3, as DNA: TGTGCCAGCAGCTTATTTGGGACTGGGACTTTGAAGACCCAGTACTTC. V gene TRBV7-2 combines with J gene TRBJ2-5; D may be TRBD2 (6 bases). V was shortened by 2 bases and J by 6 bases, with 19 bases between the two germline ends. CDR1 and CDR2 (germline): SGHTA, FQGNSA. The CDR3 runs 16 residues.

The chain is built from TRBV7-2 and TRBJ2-7; the D gene is possibly TRBD1 (6 bases). From germline, CDR1 is SGHTA and CDR2 FQGNSA. The germline V and J ends were trimmed by 8 bases and 4 bases, with 15 bases remaining between them. The CDR3 runs to 13 residues. CDR3 amino acids: CASGGGILYEQYF. CDR3 nucleotide sequence: TGTGCCAGCGGGGGCGGAATCCTGTACGAGCAGTACTTC.

The DNA of the CDR3 is TGTGCCAGCAGCCTGGAGGGACAGGGATACGAGCAGTACTTC. Amino acids: CASSLEGQGYEQYF. V is TRBV11-3 and J is TRBJ2-7, with 9 bases lining up with TRBD1. The CDR3 extends over 14 amino acids. Germline trimming cut 5 bases from V and 4 bases from J; bases unmatched to any gene: 6. The germline CDR1 and CDR2 sequences are SGHNT and YENEEA.

The chain couples TRBV4-2 to TRBJ2-1; 9 bases fit TRBD2. After removal of 1 base from V and 5 bases from J, the junction contained 9 bases not matched to a gene. The CDR3 contains 17 residues. The germline V gene has CDR1 LGHNA and CDR2 YNFKEQ. CDR3 sequence: CASSQVSGGTIDNEQFF. The CDR3 bases are TGTGCCAGCAGCCAAGTAAGCGGGGGGACCATAGACAATGAGCAGTTCTTC.

This clone appeared a single time. This chain joins TRBV19 and TRBJ2-7, with TRBD2 matching over 7 bases. CDR1 is LNHDA, CDR2 SQIVND, per germline (reference sequence). This CDR3 comprises 17 residues. V was clipped by 3 bases and J by 0 bases; unmatched bases: 11. CDR3 nucleotides: TGTGCCAGTAGTATCGACGGGGCGGGAGTGCGCTCCTACGAGCAGTACTTC. This codes for CASSIDGAGVRSYEQYF. Together with reference TRBV19 and TRBJ2-7, the CDR3 gives the full variable domain: DGGITQSPKYLFRKEGQNVTLSCEQNLNHDAMYWYRQDPGQGLRLIYYSQIVNDFQKGDIAEGYSVSREKKESFPLTVTSAQKNPTAFYLCASSIDGAGVRSYEQYFGPGTRLTVT.

This rearrangement joins TRBV11-2 to TRBJ2-5, with TRBD1 identical over 11 bases. The V gene's germline CDR1 is SGHAT and CDR2 FQNNGV. There are 15 residues in the CDR3. V was pared by 5 bases and J by 5 bases, with 7 bases of the junction left unmatched. CDR3 loop: CASSPLGDRGETQYF. In DNA, the CDR3 is TGTGCCAGCAGCCCCCTCGGGGACAGGGGGGAGACCCAGTACTTC.

V is TRBV11-2 and J is TRBJ1-1, with unresolved D. Germline assignment: CDR1 SGHAT and CDR2 FQNNGV. The CDR3 is made up of 15 amino acids. Trimming stripped 6 bases from V and 0 bases from J, with 14 bases between. The CDR3 sequence: CASRSEVGLNTEAFF. The DNA for the CDR3 is TGTGCCAGCAGATCTGAGGTGGGTTTGAACACTGAAGCTTTCTTT.

The DNA for the CDR3 is TGTGCCAGCAGGCGTTGGGGACTAGCGGGGACAGATACGCAGTATTTT. This encodes CASRRWGLAGTDTQYF. This sequence joins TRBV7-6 and TRBJ2-3, with TRBD2 matching over 13 bases. With V trimmed by 6 bases and J by 3 bases, 6 bases remained unmatched. The CDR3 sequence is 16 residues long. The germline CDR1 and CDR2 sequences are SGHVS and FNYEAQ.

CDR3 in DNA: TGTGCCAGCAGCCCCTCGACGGGGATCTATGGCTACACCTTC. This gives the protein CASSPSTGIYGYTF. The gene calls are TRBV11-2 and TRBJ1-2; unclear D gene. This CDR3 spans 14 amino acids. Trimming took off 5 bases at V and 4 bases at J, with 14 bases between the two ends. Germline CDR1 and CDR2: SGHAT and FQNNGV.

The chain has TRBV6-1 and TRBJ1-5; D gene ambiguous. V lost 7 bases, J lost 4 bases, and 14 bases lay in between. The CDR3 sequence is 14 residues long. Per germline, CDR1 MNHNS and CDR2 SASEGT. CDR3 amino acids: CASTSLSTNQPQHF. CDR3 bases: TGTGCCAGCACTTCCCTTAGCACGAATCAGCCCCAGCATTTT.

The chain is built from TRBV5-1 and TRBJ1-2; 8 bases align to TRBD1. The CDR3 totals 14 residues. Per germline, CDR1 SGHRS and CDR2 YFSETQ. The V segment lost 1 base and the J segment 3 bases; nucleotides outside the gene matches: 2. CDR3 residues: CASSLSTGDYGYTF. CDR3 sequence (DNA): TGCGCCAGCAGCTTGTCGACAGGGGACTATGGCTACACCTTC.

This clone was counted only a few times. This chain connects TRBV4-3 to TRBJ1-2, with D perhaps TRBD1 (5 bases). The CDR3 consists of 14 residues. Trimming stripped 5 bases from V and 3 bases from J, with 13 bases between. Germline-derived CDR1 and CDR2 are LGHNA and YSLEER. The CDR3 spells CASSTRVYDYGYTF. In nucleotides, the CDR3 is TGCGCCAGCAGCACCAGGGTTTACGACTATGGCTACACCTTC.

The chain carries TRBV7-2 and TRBJ2-1; D remains ambiguous. The V and J ends lost 1 base and 11 bases respectively, with 9 bases between them. This CDR3 is built from 12 residues. Germline CDR1 and CDR2: SGHTA and FQGNSA. This CDR3 reads CASSLDSPKQFF. The CDR3 DNA reads TGTGCCAGCAGCTTAGACTCCCCCAAGCAGTTCTTC.